The 20 T cell receptor beta chains below all came from one sample that was sequenced in a study of shared clonotypes between healthy human individuals. Only in-frame clones appear in the TCRdb table, and some are missing; sequencing was by immunoSEQ multiplex PCR. The table shows more than 450,000 clones, with 70% to 80% occurring only once. The sample was PBMCs. These receptors were obtained from a woman in her thirties or forties in good health. Some clones in this sample may be carry-over from other donors' samples.

J is TRBJ1-5 and V is TRBV10-1, with 8 bases fitting TRBD1. Germline CDR1 and CDR2: WNHNN and SYGVQD (reference sequence). This CDR3 comprises 16 residues. With V trimmed by 2 bases and J by 4 bases, 7 bases remained unmatched. CDR3 bases: TGCGCCAGCAGTGAGACCCAGGGGGCCCGAAATCAGCCCCAGCATTTT. Translating gives CASSETQGARNQPQHF.

The J gene is TRBJ1-3, the V gene TRBV2; D is possibly TRBD1 (5 bases). The V gene's germline CDR1 is SNHLY and CDR2 FYNNEI. V dropped 4 bases and J dropped 1 base, with 11 bases sitting between them. The CDR3 totals 15 residues. CDR3 region: CASSAAGGSGNTIYF. CDR3 sequence (DNA): TGTGCCAGCAGTGCCGCCGGGGGGTCTGGAAACACCATATATTTT.

The CDR3 loop is CASSLEVRETQYF. The CDR3 DNA follows: TGTGCCAGCAGCTTAGAGGTTAGGGAGACCCAGTACTTC. The chain recombines TRBV7-2 with TRBJ2-5, with D uncertain. This CDR3 spans 13 amino acids. Germline V gene lookup returns CDR1 SGHTA and CDR2 FQGNSA. V was cut by 1 base and J by 5 bases, with 8 bases left in between.

The rearrangement joins TRBV27 to TRBJ1-2; D not certain. This CDR3 comprises 15 residues. CDR1 and CDR2 (germline): MNHEY, SMNVEV (reference sequence). The V end lost 3 bases, the J end lost 0 bases, and 11 bases lay between the germline ends. CDR3 protein: CASSFEGKANYGYTF. The CDR3, as DNA: TGTGCCAGCAGTTTTGAAGGAAAAGCTAACTATGGCTACACCTTC.

CDR3 DNA: TGTGCCAGCAGCGTCGACGCCAACTCTGGAAACACCATATATTTT. This codes for CASSVDANSGNTIYF. The rearrangement uses TRBV5-4 and TRBJ1-3; D not certain. The germline V gene has CDR1 SGHNT and CDR2 YYREEE (reference sequence). With 4 bases removed from V and 0 bases from J, the gap between germline ends came to 11 bases. The CDR3 runs to 15 residues.

In its sample, this clone was seen many times. The chain has TRBV5-1 and TRBJ1-1, with 7 bases identical to TRBD1. Germline V gene lookup returns CDR1 SGHRS and CDR2 YFSETQ. V shed 3 bases, J shed 4 bases, and the junction held 9 bases outside the gene matches. The CDR3 runs to 15 residues. The chain's CDR3 is CASSSGQASTTEAFF. Written as DNA, the CDR3 is TGCGCCAGCAGCTCCGGACAGGCCTCGACCACTGAAGCTTTCTTT.

The chain links TRBV5-1 to TRBJ1-2; D gene ambiguous. CDR3 length: 14 residues. Germline V gene sequence: CDR1 SGHRS, CDR2 YFSETQ. V was cut by 0 bases and J by 2 bases, with 8 bases left in between. The CDR3 loop reads CASSLAVTNYGYTF. The CDR3 coding sequence is TGCGCCAGCAGCTTGGCGGTCACCAACTATGGCTACACCTTC.

V gene TRBV28 combines with J gene TRBJ1-1; 7 bases line up with TRBD1. The CDR3 has 14 amino acids. The germline V gene encodes CDR1 MDHEN and CDR2 SYDVKM. Trimming took 5 bases from V and 5 from J; bases not matched to a gene: 8. The CDR3 DNA sequence: TGTGCCAGCAGTGTGACAGGGTCTGAGACTGAAGCTTTCTTT. Its translation is CASSVTGSETEAFF.

The chain links TRBV7-8 to TRBJ2-5; D unclear. Germline V gene data show CDR1 as SGHVS and CDR2 as FQNEAQ. The CDR3 is 15 amino acids. Deletions cut 3 bases from V and 5 bases from J, with 16 bases between. The DNA of the CDR3 is TGTGCCAGCAGCTTTACATGGGCGGCCCATGAGACCCAGTACTTC. Amino acids: CASSFTWAAHETQYF.

The chain is built from TRBV9 and TRBJ1-1; D is ambiguous. Between the trimmed V and J ends, which lost 0 bases and 0 bases, there was a span of 9 bases. CDR1 is SGDLS, CDR2 YYNGEE, per germline. This CDR3 has 15 amino acids. CDR3 DNA: TGTGCCAGCAGCGTAGTGTCGGCTTTGAACACTGAAGCTTTCTTT. It codes for CASSVVSALNTEAFF.

This sequence joins TRBV18 and TRBJ2-7; 11 positions agree with TRBD1. Per the germline V gene, CDR1 is KGHSH and CDR2 is LQKENI. J was trimmed by 3 bases and V by 2 bases; bases with no gene match: 6. There are 16 residues in the CDR3. CDR3 nucleotides: TGTGCCAGCTCACCAACGGGGGGGACAGGGGGCTACGAGCAGTACTTC. Translated: CASSPTGGTGGYEQYF.

The chain couples TRBV6-1 to TRBJ2-7; perhaps TRBD2 as D (6 bases). This CDR3 has 14 residues. Germline lookup yields CDR1 MNHNS and CDR2 SASEGT. V lost 0 bases, J lost 6 bases, and 12 bases lay in between. CDR3 sequence (DNA): TGTGCCAGCAGTGAAGCGCTTGGAGGGGTCGAGCAGTACTTC. This codes for CASSEALGGVEQYF.

The V gene is TRBV7-2, the J gene TRBJ2-2, with D unclear. This CDR3 is 14 amino acids long. Per germline, CDR1 SGHTA and CDR2 FQGNSA. V was shortened by 5 bases and J by 6 bases, with 13 bases between the two germline ends. CDR3 loop: CASSPVRYPGELFF. The CDR3 nucleotides are TGTGCCAGCAGCCCTGTCCGCTACCCCGGGGAGCTGTTTTTT.

Worth noting for this clone: Additional DNA sequences in this sample encode the identical CDR3. The rearrangement uses TRBV28 and TRBJ2-3; D perhaps matches TRBD1 (6 bases). Germline V lookup: CDR1 MDHEN, CDR2 SYDVKM. The CDR3 consists of 15 residues. The ends were cut back, 2 bases at V and 1 base at J, with 10 bases in the middle. The CDR3 sequence is CASSLVQGGTDTQYF. The CDR3 coding sequence is TGTGCCAGCAGTTTAGTACAGGGAGGCACAGATACGCAGTATTTT.

The J gene is TRBJ2-1, the V gene TRBV11-2; the match to TRBD2 covers 10 bases. Trimming removed 1 base from V and 3 bases from J; junction bases left unmatched: 9. Germline CDR1 and CDR2: SGHAT and FQNNGV. The CDR3 sequence is 18 residues long. The CDR3 nucleotides are TGTGCCAGCAGCTTAGTAGTGGGAGCGGGAGGGCGCTACAATGAGCAGTTCTTC. It is translated as CASSLVVGAGGRYNEQFF.

The CDR3 nucleotides are TGTGCCAGTAGTCGCCAGGGTGTCGACGAGCAGTACTTC. Its translation: CASSRQGVDEQYF. The chain couples TRBV19 to TRBJ2-7, with D perhaps matching TRBD1 (5 bases). Germline V CDR1 and CDR2: LNHDA, SQIVND (reference sequence). The CDR3 totals 13 residues. V lost 5 bases and J lost 5, with 13 bases in between. Full variable domain (remainder filled in from reference TRBV19 and TRBJ2-7): DGGITQSPKYLFRKEGQNVTLSCEQNLNHDAMYWYRQDPGQGLRLIYYSQIVNDFQKGDIAEGYSVSREKKESFPLTVTSAQKNPTAFYLCASSRQGVDEQYFGPGTRLTVT.

The rearrangement links TRBV29-1 to TRBJ1-2; 7 bases are a match to TRBD1. The trim removed 8 bases at V and 4 bases at J, leaving 10 bases unmatched. This CDR3 contains 13 residues. Germline V gene data show CDR1 as SQVTM and CDR2 as ANQGSEA. The DNA of the CDR3 is TGCAGCTCTCGGACAGGTCCGACCTATGGCTACACCTTC. The encoded protein is CSSRTGPTYGYTF.

The table lists this clone with a few counts. This chain uses TRBV9 with TRBJ2-1; D call uncertain. The germline V gene encodes CDR1 SGDLS and CDR2 YYNGEE. V was cut by 0 bases and J by 4 bases, with 8 bases left in between. CDR3 length equals 14 residues. The CDR3 nucleotides are TGTGCCAGCAGCGTAGGGCTAGGATACAATGAGCAGTTCTTC. It is translated as CASSVGLGYNEQFF.

The chain combines TRBV28 with TRBJ2-6; D is uncertain. The CDR3 is made up of 15 amino acids. Germline V gene sequence: CDR1 MDHEN, CDR2 SYDVKM. Trimming removed 3 bases from V and 3 bases from J, with 9 bases in between. The CDR3 sequence: CASSFLVVGANVLTF. CDR3 bases: TGTGCCAGCAGTTTTCTAGTAGTTGGGGCCAACGTCCTGACTTTC.

V is TRBV18 and J is TRBJ2-7, with D perhaps matching TRBD2 (6 bases). Trimming removed 2 bases at V and 2 bases at J, with 16 bases between. Germline V gene data show CDR1 as KGHSH and CDR2 as LQKENI. CDR3 length equals 16 residues. CDR3 sequence (DNA): TGTGCCAGCTCACCATTCCCGGGACTGACAACCTACGAGCAGTACTTC. It translates to CASSPFPGLTTYEQYF.